The T cell receptor beta chain described here comes from a study of T cell changes during pregnancy in multiple sclerosis. Sequenced by immunoSEQ multiplex PCR; TCRdb stores in-frame clones only, minus some. The sample consists of approximately 120,000 clones, 96% of them appearing once. Trimming stripped 6 bases from V and 4 bases from J, with 15 bases between. This CDR3 has 15 residues. CDR1 is MNHEY and CDR2 is SMNVEV in the germline V gene (reference sequence). The receptor's source is a female donor with multiple sclerosis, enrolled in a pregnancy study. The V and J genes are TRBV27 and TRBJ2-2; D perhaps matches TRBD2 (7 bases). The specimen comprised peripheral blood, sampled after pregnancy. Written as DNA, the CDR3 is TGTGCCAGCAGAGCGGGACAACTCTCCACCGGGGAGCTGTTTTTT. This sequence encodes CASRAGQLSTGELFF.